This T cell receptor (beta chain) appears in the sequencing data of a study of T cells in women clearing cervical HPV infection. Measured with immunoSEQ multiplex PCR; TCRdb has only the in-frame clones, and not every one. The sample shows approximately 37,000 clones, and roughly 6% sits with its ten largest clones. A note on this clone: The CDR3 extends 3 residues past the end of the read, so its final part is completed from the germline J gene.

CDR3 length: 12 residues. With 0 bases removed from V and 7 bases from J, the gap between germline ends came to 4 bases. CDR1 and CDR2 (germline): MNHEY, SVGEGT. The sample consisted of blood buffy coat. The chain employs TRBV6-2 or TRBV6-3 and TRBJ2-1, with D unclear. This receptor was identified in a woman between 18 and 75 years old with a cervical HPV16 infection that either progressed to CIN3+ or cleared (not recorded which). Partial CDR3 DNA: TGTGCCAGCAGTTACTCCCTTAATGAG. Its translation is CASSYSLNE. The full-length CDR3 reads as CASSYSLNEQFF.